These 10 T cell receptor beta chains came from one sample sequenced in a study of Graves' ophthalmopathy and Graves' hyperthyroidism. The TCR beta CDR3 regions underwent amplification from RNA transcripts. First-round RT-PCR used HTBI primers; second-round multiplex PCR followed. MiXCR, applied by TCRdb to the multiplex PCR reads, yields one record per CDR3 protein. Of approximately 700,000 distinct CDR3 sequences listed, 40% were seen once; the top ten hold 35% to 55%. The sequenced sample was peripheral blood. These TCRs come from an adult man with Graves' ophthalmopathy.

This clonotype was counted between two and nine times. The chain is built from TRBV5-1 and TRBJ2-7; 10 bases align to TRBD2. CDR3 length: 16 amino acids. Germline CDR1 is SGHRS and CDR2 is YFSETQ. The V gene end was trimmed by 3 bases and the J gene end by 3 bases; junction bases not matched to a gene: 9. The CDR3 sequence is CASSWTLLAGDYEQYF. For the CDR3, the DNA is TGCGCCAGCAGCTGGACACTCCTAGCGGGAGACTACGAGCAGTACTTC.

This clonotype was seen only a few times. The V and J genes are TRBV7-9 and TRBJ2-7; tentatively, D is TRBD1 (6 bases). The ends were cut back, 2 bases at V and 1 base at J, with 12 bases in the middle. The CDR3 runs to 15 residues. Germline loops: CDR1 SEHNR, CDR2 FQNEAQ (reference sequence). CDR3 bases: TGTGCCAGCAGCTTAACCCCTGGACAGTCCTACGAGCAGTACTTC. This gives the protein CASSLTPGQSYEQYF. Based on the CDR3 plus reference TRBV7-9 and TRBJ2-7, the full variable domain is DTGVSQNPRHKITKRGQNVTFRCDPISEHNRLYWYRQTLGQGPEFLTYFQNEAQLEKSRLLSDRFSAERPKGSFSTLEIQRTEQGDSAMYLCASSLTPGQSYEQYFGPGTRLTVT.

A note on this clonotype: This may come from a read error, since a much larger clone is one base off. CDR3 protein: CASSLSSGFGTQCF. CDR3 in DNA: TGTGCCAGCAGCTTATCTTCAGGTTTCGGGACCCAGTGCTTC. The genes are TRBV7-9 and TRBJ2-5; possibly TRBD1 or TRBD2 for D (5 bases each). Looked up from germline, CDR1 is SEHNR and CDR2 is FQNEAQ (reference sequence). This CDR3 has 14 residues.

The chain uses TRBV9 and TRBJ2-7, with D possibly TRBD2 on 6 matching bases. The CDR3 has 14 residues. Trimming stripped 4 bases from V and 7 bases from J, with 18 bases between. Germline CDR1 and CDR2: SGDLS and YYNGEE. This CDR3 is CASSPYASAGEQYF. The CDR3 DNA sequence: TGTGCCAGCAGCCCCTACGCCTCAGCGGGTGAGCAGTACTTC.

This chain connects TRBV7-9 to TRBJ2-7; TRBD2 might be the D (5 bases). The CDR3 extends over 16 amino acids. Per germline, CDR1 SEHNR and CDR2 FQNEAQ (reference sequence). Trimming removed 1 base from V and 2 bases from J, with 15 bases in between. CDR3 sequence: CASSLGADGHPYEQYF. The CDR3 DNA reads as TGTGCCAGCAGCTTAGGAGCGGACGGCCACCCCTACGAGCAGTACTTC.

This chain joins TRBV7-8 and TRBJ1-4; TRBD1 is a possible D gene (5 bases). In germline, CDR1 is SGHVS, CDR2 FQNEAQ. V lost 5 bases, J lost 8 bases, and 15 bases lay in between. This CDR3 has 14 residues. CDR3 in amino acids: CASSRGSGGEKLFF. CDR3 nucleotide sequence: TGTGCCAGCAGCCGGGGGTCGGGTGGGGAAAAACTGTTTTTT.

This clonotype has a count of ten or more. V gene TRBV6-5 combines with J gene TRBJ2-5; no clear D. Trimming left V 3 bases short and J 7 bases short, with 6 bases between. Germline V gene sequence: CDR1 MNHEY, CDR2 SVGAGI. The CDR3 is made up of 11 amino acids. Here the CDR3 reads CASSYWLTQYF. The CDR3 coding sequence is TGTGCCAGCAGTTATTGGCTGACCCAGTACTTC.

This clonotype was seen repeatedly, ten times or more. The DNA for the CDR3 is TGTGCCAGCACCGTGGGGGGGACGGGTCGGGAGACCCAGTACTTC. Residues: CASTVGGTGRETQYF. The rearrangement uses TRBV12-3 or TRBV12-4 and TRBJ2-5; 7 nucleotides line up with TRBD2. V lost 7 bases, J lost 5 bases, and 13 bases stayed unmatched. This CDR3 is 15 amino acids long.

This chain links TRBV24-1 with TRBJ1-5; TRBD1 matches 7 bases. This CDR3 is built from 15 residues. The V and J ends lost 6 bases and 6 bases, in that order; junction bases with no gene match: 10. CDR1 is KGHDR and CDR2 is SFDVKD in the germline V gene. The CDR3 is CATSSIDRDIQPQHF. For the CDR3, the DNA is TGTGCCACCAGTAGCATTGACAGGGATATTCAGCCCCAGCATTTT.

For this clonotype: This may come from a read error, since a much larger clone is one base off. The chain carries TRBV7-2 and TRBJ2-5; D is undetermined. The CDR3 is 12 residues long. Germline-derived CDR1 and CDR2 are SGHTA and FQGNSA. CDR3: CASHQSSEAQYF. CDR3 nucleotide sequence: TGTGCCAGCCACCAATCTTCAGAGGCCCAGTACTTC.